Listed below are T cell receptor beta chains from one sample, sequenced in a study of cytomegalovirus exposure and HLA in healthy donors. The table came from immunoSEQ multiplex PCR; TCRdb's copy has only in-frame clones and leaves some out. This sample has 180,000 or so clones, with about four fifths found just once. Sequencing was carried out using PBMCs. These receptors came from a woman younger than 45 in good health and CMV-seronegative. The CDR3 runs from the conserved cysteine through the conserved F or W. A D gene is named only where the DNA matches it firmly. Size values are once, few and many counts, or a class for expanded clones, and some rows have none.

V gene: TRBV30
CDR3 length: 15
clone size: .
J gene: TRBJ1-4
D gene: TRBD1
CDR3 protein: CAWSWGQAGDEKLFF
CDR3 DNA: TGTGCCTGGAGTTGGGGACAGGCGGGGGATGAAAAACTGTTTTTT

V gene: TRBV30
CDR3 length: 13
clone size: once
J gene: TRBJ2-5
D gene: .
CDR3 protein: CAWSVLGAGTQYF
CDR3 DNA: TGTGCCTGGAGTGTACTGGGGGCCGGGACCCAGTACTTC

V gene: TRBV9
CDR3 length: 17
clone size: .
J gene: TRBJ2-5
D gene: TRBD2
CDR3 protein: CASSVAASGGAQETQYF
CDR3 DNA: TGTGCCAGCAGCGTAGCGGCTAGCGGGGGGGCGCAAGAGACCCAGTACTTC

V gene: TRBV5-1
CDR3 length: 13
clone size: few
J gene: TRBJ1-1
D gene: .
CDR3 protein: CASGQGRVTEAFF
CDR3 DNA: TGCGCCAGCGGTCAGGGGCGGGTCACTGAAGCTTTCTTT

V gene: TRBV6-1
CDR3 length: 18
clone size: .
J gene: TRBJ2-1
D gene: .
CDR3 protein: CASSENTPSRAGDNEQFF
CDR3 DNA: TGTGCCAGCAGTGAAAATACCCCAAGTCGGGCAGGGGACAATGAGCAGTTCTTC

V gene: TRBV6-1
CDR3 length: 14
clone size: .
J gene: TRBJ2-7
D gene: TRBD1
CDR3 protein: CASNPTGGTGEQYF
CDR3 DNA: TGTGCCAGCAACCCGACAGGGGGCACGGGGGAGCAGTACTTC

V gene: TRBV6-5
CDR3 length: 11
clone size: few
J gene: TRBJ2-2
D gene: .
CDR3 protein: CATKGTGELFF
CDR3 DNA: TGTGCCACCAAGGGGACCGGGGAGCTGTTTTTT

V gene: TRBV5-4
CDR3 length: 13
clone size: .
J gene: TRBJ1-2
D gene: TRBD1
CDR3 protein: CASSSVDRDGYTF
CDR3 DNA: TGTGCCAGCAGCTCGGTGGACAGGGATGGCTACACCTTC

V gene: TRBV15
CDR3 length: 15
clone size: .
J gene: TRBJ1-5
D gene: .
CDR3 protein: CATSRDRGRGQPQHF
CDR3 DNA: TGTGCCACCAGCAGAGATCGAGGGAGGGGGCAGCCCCAGCATTTT

V gene: TRBV6-5
CDR3 length: 15
clone size: .
J gene: TRBJ1-4
D gene: TRBD1
CDR3 protein: CASSHGGTGNEKLFF
CDR3 DNA: TGTGCCAGCTCACACGGAGGGACAGGGAATGAAAAACTGTTTTTT

V gene: TRBV15
CDR3 length: 15
clone size: few
J gene: TRBJ1-1
D gene: TRBD1
CDR3 protein: CATSREAGGNTEAFF
CDR3 DNA: TGTGCCACCAGCAGAGAGGCAGGGGGAAACACTGAAGCTTTCTTT

V gene: TRBV2
CDR3 length: 16
clone size: .
J gene: TRBJ1-4
D gene: .
CDR3 protein: CASSPPSWGGGEKLFF
CDR3 DNA: TGTGCCAGCAGCCCGCCGAGTTGGGGAGGAGGTGAAAAACTGTTTTTT

V gene: TRBV6-6
CDR3 length: 13
clone size: .
J gene: TRBJ1-5
D gene: .
CDR3 protein: CASSRTYNQPQHF
CDR3 DNA: TGTGCCAGCAGTCGGACATACAATCAGCCCCAGCATTTT

V gene: TRBV10-1
CDR3 length: 16
clone size: .
J gene: TRBJ2-1
D gene: .
CDR3 protein: CASSDRGGPSYNEQFF
CDR3 DNA: TGCGCCAGCAGTGACCGCGGGGGCCCCTCCTACAATGAGCAGTTCTTC

V gene: TRBV30
CDR3 length: 14
clone size: .
J gene: TRBJ2-1
D gene: TRBD2
CDR3 protein: CAWMGAGGPSEQFF
CDR3 DNA: TGTGCCTGGATGGGGGCGGGGGGGCCTAGTGAGCAGTTCTTC

V gene: TRBV19
CDR3 length: 12
clone size: .
J gene: TRBJ1-2
D gene: TRBD1
CDR3 protein: CASYRQGDGYTF
CDR3 DNA: TGTGCCAGTTACAGACAGGGGGATGGCTACACCTTC

V gene: TRBV4-2
CDR3 length: 17
clone size: .
J gene: TRBJ2-1
D gene: TRBD1
CDR3 protein: CASSQDANRQGAVEQFF
CDR3 DNA: TGTGCCAGCAGCCAAGATGCGAACCGACAGGGGGCTGTCGAGCAGTTCTTC

V gene: TRBV4-3
CDR3 length: 17
clone size: .
J gene: TRBJ2-5
D gene: .
CDR3 protein: CASSQGSVSTTGETQYF
CDR3 DNA: TGCGCCAGCAGCCAGGGCTCGGTATCGACAACGGGGGAGACCCAGTACTTC

V gene: TRBV5-1
CDR3 length: 16
clone size: .
J gene: TRBJ2-5
D gene: TRBD1
CDR3 protein: CASSLVPGQGWETQYF
CDR3 DNA: TGCGCCAGCAGCCTAGTGCCGGGACAGGGGTGGGAGACCCAGTACTTC

V gene: TRBV5-1
CDR3 length: 14
clone size: .
J gene: TRBJ2-2
D gene: .
CDR3 protein: CASSTGQNTGELFF
CDR3 DNA: TGCGCCAGCAGCACGGGACAGAACACCGGGGAGCTGTTTTTT

V gene: TRBV14
CDR3 length: 13
clone size: few
J gene: TRBJ1-5
D gene: .
CDR3 protein: CASAGRRNQPQHF
CDR3 DNA: TGTGCCAGCGCGGGGAGACGGAATCAGCCCCAGCATTTT

V gene: TRBV7-3
CDR3 length: 15
clone size: .
J gene: TRBJ2-5
D gene: .
CDR3 protein: CASSLSSADHATQYF
CDR3 DNA: TGTGCCAGCAGCTTAAGTTCAGCGGACCATGCGACCCAGTACTTC

V gene: TRBV2
CDR3 length: 11
clone size: .
J gene: TRBJ2-7
D gene: .
CDR3 protein: CASTQGYEQYF
CDR3 DNA: TGTGCCAGCACCCAGGGGTACGAGCAGTACTTC

V gene: TRBV18
CDR3 length: 17
clone size: .
J gene: TRBJ1-6
D gene: TRBD1
CDR3 protein: CASSPLTGSSYNSPLHF
CDR3 DNA: TGTGCCAGCTCACCTTTGACAGGGAGCTCCTATAATTCACCCCTCCACTTT

V gene: TRBV27
CDR3 length: 16
clone size: .
J gene: TRBJ2-1
D gene: TRBD2
CDR3 protein: CASSHRLAGGYNEQFF
CDR3 DNA: TGTGCCAGCAGTCACCGACTAGCGGGGGGATACAATGAGCAGTTCTTC

V gene: TRBV19
CDR3 length: 15
clone size: .
J gene: TRBJ1-1
D gene: TRBD1
CDR3 protein: CASSIDYRGMVEAFF
CDR3 DNA: TGTGCCAGTAGTATAGATTACAGGGGTATGGTTGAAGCTTTCTTT

V gene: TRBV2
CDR3 length: 13
clone size: .
J gene: TRBJ1-2
D gene: .
CDR3 protein: CASSEVTGSGYTF
CDR3 DNA: TGTGCCAGCAGTGAAGTGACAGGTAGTGGCTACACCTTC

V gene: TRBV6-5
CDR3 length: 16
clone size: .
J gene: TRBJ1-2
D gene: .
CDR3 protein: CASSYRPETGNYGYTF
CDR3 DNA: TGTGCCAGCAGTTACCGACCCGAAACAGGGAACTATGGCTACACCTTC

V gene: TRBV30
CDR3 length: 13
clone size: once
J gene: TRBJ1-5
D gene: .
CDR3 protein: CAWGGLEGQPQHF
CDR3 DNA: TGTGCCTGGGGGGGACTGGAAGGACAGCCCCAGCATTTT

V gene: TRBV18
CDR3 length: 14
clone size: .
J gene: TRBJ2-5
D gene: TRBD1
CDR3 protein: CASSPPGQRETQYF
CDR3 DNA: TGTGCCAGCTCTCCCCCGGGACAGAGAGAGACCCAGTACTTC

V gene: TRBV5-5
CDR3 length: 15
clone size: once
J gene: TRBJ2-5
D gene: TRBD1
CDR3 protein: CASSFGQDLQETQYF
CDR3 DNA: TGTGCCAGCAGCTTCGGACAGGATCTCCAAGAGACCCAGTACTTC

V gene: TRBV7-2
CDR3 length: 14
clone size: .
J gene: TRBJ1-1
D gene: .
CDR3 protein: CASRLVASNTEAFF
CDR3 DNA: TGTGCCAGCAGATTGGTCGCTAGTAACACTGAAGCTTTCTTT

V gene: TRBV15
CDR3 length: 17
clone size: .
J gene: TRBJ2-3
D gene: TRBD2
CDR3 protein: CATSRDFGGSSTDTQYF
CDR3 DNA: TGTGCCACCAGCAGAGATTTCGGGGGGTCGAGCACAGATACGCAGTATTTT

V gene: TRBV6-5
CDR3 length: 14
clone size: .
J gene: TRBJ2-2
D gene: TRBD1
CDR3 protein: CASSRGQLTGELFF
CDR3 DNA: TGTGCCAGCAGTCGGGGACAGCTCACCGGGGAGCTGTTTTTT

V gene: TRBV27
CDR3 length: 14
clone size: .
J gene: TRBJ1-2
D gene: .
CDR3 protein: CASSLQGSHYGYTF
CDR3 DNA: TGTGCCAGCAGTTTACAGGGATCCCACTATGGCTACACCTTC

V gene: TRBV4-3
CDR3 length: 15
clone size: .
J gene: TRBJ1-5
D gene: .
CDR3 protein: CASSQGNGWNQPQHF
CDR3 DNA: TGCGCCAGCAGCCAAGGGAACGGGTGGAATCAGCCCCAGCATTTT

V gene: TRBV7-9
CDR3 length: 14
clone size: .
J gene: TRBJ1-5
D gene: TRBD1
CDR3 protein: CASSLAGGSQPQHF
CDR3 DNA: TGTGCCAGCAGCTTAGCAGGGGGCTCTCAGCCCCAGCATTTT

V gene: TRBV10-1
CDR3 length: 13
clone size: .
J gene: TRBJ1-1
D gene: .
CDR3 protein: CASSESGMVGAFF
CDR3 DNA: TGCGCCAGCAGTGAGTCCGGGATGGTCGGAGCTTTCTTT

V gene: TRBV19
CDR3 length: 16
clone size: .
J gene: TRBJ2-1
D gene: .
CDR3 protein: CASSIGQVAANDEQFF
CDR3 DNA: TGTGCCAGTAGTATAGGACAGGTCGCCGCAAACGATGAGCAGTTCTTC

V gene: TRBV18
CDR3 length: 15
clone size: .
J gene: TRBJ2-1
D gene: TRBD1
CDR3 protein: CASSLGQSSYNEQFF
CDR3 DNA: TGTGCCAGCTCACTGGGACAGTCCTCCTACAATGAGCAGTTCTTC

V gene: TRBV9
CDR3 length: 14
clone size: .
J gene: TRBJ2-7
D gene: .
CDR3 protein: CASSVATANYEQYF
CDR3 DNA: TGTGCCAGCAGCGTAGCTACAGCAAACTACGAGCAGTACTTC